These 24 T cell receptor beta chains were sequenced from one sample in a study of T cells after yellow fever vaccination. One entry per CDR3 protein results from TCRdb running MiXCR on the 5' RACE reads. Altogether 510,000 or so distinct CDR3 sequences are present, about 19% being singletons, with the ten largest covering around an eighth. This sample comprised PBMCs, obtained 15 days after the yellow fever booster vaccination. These receptors came from a man younger than 40 who received the YFV17D yellow fever vaccine.

The rearrangement joins TRBV7-2 to TRBJ2-7; 14 bases align to TRBD2. The V gene end was trimmed by 1 base and the J gene end by 2 bases; junction bases not matched to a gene: 4. Germline-derived CDR1 and CDR2 are SGHTA and FQGNSA. The CDR3 has 17 amino acids. For the CDR3, the DNA is TGTGCCAGCAGCTTAGGGACTAGCGGGAGGCGGACCTACGAGCAGTACTTC. It yields the protein CASSLGTSGRRTYEQYF.

The V gene is TRBV12-3 or TRBV12-4, the J gene TRBJ2-7, with TRBD2 matching 9 bases. Unmatched junction bases numbered 2, after V lost 6 bases and J lost 5 bases. The CDR3 runs 12 residues. CDR3 DNA: TGTGCCAGCAGCAGACTAGCGGACGAGCAGTACTTC. It is translated as CASSRLADEQYF.

The chain couples TRBV20-1 to TRBJ1-4; D remains ambiguous. V dropped 0 bases and J dropped 0 bases, with 5 bases sitting between them. CDR3 length: 14 residues. Germline CDR1 reads DFQATT; CDR2 reads SNEGSKA (reference sequence). CDR3 sequence (DNA): TGCAGTGCTAGAGATCAAGCAACTAATGAAAAACTGTTTTTT. As protein: CSARDQATNEKLFF.

The table lists this clonotype with a few counts. The chain combines TRBV5-1 with TRBJ1-1, with D unresolved. From germline, CDR1 is SGHRS and CDR2 YFSETQ. This CDR3 spans 13 amino acids. The V end lost 0 bases, the J end lost 3 bases, and 6 bases lay between the germline ends. Here the CDR3 DNA reads TGCGCCAGCAGCTTGGCGCAAGACACTGAAGCTTTCTTT. It is translated as CASSLAQDTEAFF.

This clonotype was recorded a few times. The chain recombines TRBV5-1 with TRBJ2-7; D gene uncertain. Trimming stripped 0 bases from V and 2 bases from J, with 9 bases between. The CDR3 covers 14 residues. Germline V gives CDR1 SGHRS, CDR2 YFSETQ. The CDR3 protein is CASSLALEPYEQYF. The CDR3 coding sequence is TGCGCCAGCAGCTTGGCCTTGGAACCCTACGAGCAGTACTTC.

A few counts support this clonotype. The chain is built from TRBV5-1 and TRBJ2-7; D possibly uses TRBD1 or TRBD2 (5 bases each). Trimming cost V 2 bases and J 4 bases, with 19 bases left between them. Germline lookup yields CDR1 SGHRS and CDR2 YFSETQ. This CDR3 region has 16 residues. CDR3 DNA: TGCGCCAGCAGCTTCGGGCCCAGGGACGGTCAGTACGAGCAGTACTTC. Encoded protein: CASSFGPRDGQYEQYF.

This clonotype occurred a few times. The gene calls are TRBV6-4 and TRBJ2-1; D is possibly TRBD1 (6 bases). Germline values: CDR1 MRHNA, CDR2 SNTAGT. The CDR3 spans 14 residues. V shed 4 bases and J shed 6 bases, with 13 bases lying between them. The CDR3 coding sequence is TGTGCCAGCAGTGCTTCGCAGGGGTTCAATGAGCAGTTCTTC. Its translation is CASSASQGFNEQFF.

This chain connects TRBV7-8 to TRBJ2-7; D is undetermined. Looked up from germline, CDR1 is SGHVS and CDR2 is FQNEAQ. This CDR3 comprises 14 residues. V lost 2 bases to trimming and J lost 3 bases, with 11 bases between them. For the CDR3, the DNA is TGTGCCAGCAGCTTACGGTTAGGAGACTACGAGCAGTACTTC. Its translation: CASSLRLGDYEQYF.

This clonotype appeared a few times. The CDR3 DNA reads as TGCAGTGCTAGGTTGGCTAGCTCCGACGGTGAGCAGTTCTTC. It yields the protein CSARLASSDGEQFF. This chain joins TRBV20-1 and TRBJ2-1; D may be TRBD2 (5 bases). The CDR3 extends over 14 amino acids. Germline CDR1 reads DFQATT; CDR2 reads SNEGSKA (reference sequence). Trimming removed 3 bases from V and 9 bases from J, with 18 bases in between.

The gene calls are TRBV28 and TRBJ1-1; no clear D gene. Germline values: CDR1 MDHEN, CDR2 SYDVKM. Between the trimmed V and J ends, which lost 6 bases and 6 bases, there was a span of 11 bases. The CDR3 length is 12 residues. CDR3: CASSLRSSEAFF. The CDR3 coding sequence is TGTGCCAGCAGCCTTCGGAGCTCTGAAGCTTTCTTT.

This rearrangement joins TRBV11-1 to TRBJ2-2, with 9 bases that match TRBD1. V lost 0 bases and J lost 1; bases outside the gene matches: 6. Germline CDR1 SGHAT, CDR2 FQDESV (reference sequence). The CDR3 has 18 residues. The CDR3 nucleotides are TGTGCCAGCAGCTTAGCCGGGACAGGGCTCGGGAACACCGGGGAGCTGTTTTTT. This sequence encodes CASSLAGTGLGNTGELFF.

This clonotype was detected many times. This sequence joins TRBV24-1 and TRBJ2-1; no clear D. Germline V gene data show CDR1 as KGHDR and CDR2 as SFDVKD. V was shortened by 1 base and J by 9 bases, with 6 bases between the two germline ends. The CDR3 runs to 12 residues. CDR3 loop: CATSDFGREQFF. Written as DNA, the CDR3 is TGTGCCACCAGTGATTTCGGTCGTGAGCAGTTCTTC.

A few counts support this clonotype. CDR3: CASAGPSSTGELFF. The CDR3 DNA reads as TGCGCCAGCGCCGGCCCCTCCTCAACCGGGGAGCTGTTTTTT. The genes are TRBV5-1 and TRBJ2-2; unclear D gene. The CDR3 length is 14 residues. Trimming left V 7 bases short and J 5 bases short, with 15 bases between. Germline V gene data show CDR1 as SGHRS and CDR2 as YFSETQ.

V gene TRBV7-1 combines with J gene TRBJ2-7, with D perhaps TRBD2 (6 bases). TRBV7-1 is flagged as an ORF with uncertain function. V shed 6 bases and J shed 2 bases, with 14 bases lying between them. This CDR3 contains 14 residues. CDR3 protein: CASRSGVPAYEQYF. The DNA for the CDR3 is TGTGCCAGCAGGTCGGGGGTCCCTGCCTACGAGCAGTACTTC.

J is TRBJ1-2 and V is TRBV20-1; 12 bases fit TRBD1. There are 14 residues in the CDR3. The J segment lost 6 bases and the V segment lost 6 bases, leaving 8 bases of the junction unmatched. Per the germline V gene, CDR1 is DFQATT and CDR2 is SNEGSKA (reference sequence). The CDR3 spells CSAAPGQGADGYTF. The CDR3 bases are TGCAGTGCCGCCCCGGGACAGGGGGCAGATGGCTACACCTTC.

This chain joins TRBV20-1 and TRBJ2-1; 15 nucleotides line up with TRBD2. Germline V gene data show CDR1 as DFQATT and CDR2 as SNEGSKA (reference sequence). J gave up 8 bases and V 0 bases, and 2 bases lay outside the gene matches. CDR3 length equals 15 residues. CDR3 amino acids: CSAREGLAGGYEQFF. The CDR3 coding sequence is TGCAGTGCTAGAGAGGGACTAGCGGGAGGCTATGAGCAGTTCTTC.

This clonotype came up a few times. The rearrangement uses TRBV15 and TRBJ2-1; tentatively, D is TRBD2 (6 bases). The germline CDR1 and CDR2 sequences are LNHNV and YYDKDF (reference sequence). This CDR3 contains 15 residues. V lost 4 bases, J lost 6 bases, and 16 bases lay in between. CDR3 nucleotide sequence: TGTGCCACCAGCACCAGACTAGGGAGAGTCAATGAGCAGTTCTTC. The encoded protein is CATSTRLGRVNEQFF.

This clonotype occurred a few times. V gene TRBV28 combines with J gene TRBJ2-4; D might be TRBD1 or TRBD2, each matching 6 bases. The CDR3 is 16 residues long. Trimming left V 7 bases short and J 5 bases short, with 21 bases between. Germline V gene data show CDR1 as MDHEN and CDR2 as SYDVKM. The CDR3 coding sequence is TGTGCCAGCACTCCCGGAGGGGGGCCCGCCGAAAACATTCAGTACTTC. It yields the protein CASTPGGGPAENIQYF.

This sequence joins TRBV2 and TRBJ1-5; 7 positions match TRBD1. V was pared by 2 bases and J by 2 bases, with 3 bases of the junction left unmatched. Germline CDR1 SNHLY, CDR2 FYNNEI. The CDR3 covers 15 residues. In DNA form, the CDR3 reads TGTGCCAGCAGTGAACAGGGGGTTGGCAATCAGCCCCAGCATTTT. Its protein product is CASSEQGVGNQPQHF.

A few counts support this clonotype. This chain links TRBV12-3 or TRBV12-4 with TRBJ2-3, with no clear D. The CDR3 covers 14 residues. V was shortened by 3 bases and J by 0 bases, with 7 bases between the two germline ends. CDR3 coding DNA: TGTGCCAGCAGTTTGTGGGCTAGCACAGATACGCAGTATTTT. It encodes CASSLWASTDTQYF.

The chain joins TRBV19 to TRBJ2-5, with D possibly being TRBD2 (5 bases). Per germline, CDR1 LNHDA and CDR2 SQIVND (reference sequence). The CDR3 is 17 residues long. V lost 0 bases to trimming and J lost 1 base, with 15 bases between them. The CDR3 nucleotides are TGTGCCAGTAGTATAGATCGACCCGGGAACCTCCAAGAGACCCAGTACTTC. Protein: CASSIDRPGNLQETQYF. Based on the CDR3 plus reference TRBV19 and TRBJ2-5, the full variable domain is DGGITQSPKYLFRKEGQNVTLSCEQNLNHDAMYWYRQDPGQGLRLIYYSQIVNDFQKGDIAEGYSVSREKKESFPLTVTSAQKNPTAFYLCASSIDRPGNLQETQYFGPGTRLLVL.

The V call is TRBV29-1, the J call TRBJ2-7, with TRBD1 identical over 7 bases. The CDR3 length is 11 residues. Trimming took 4 bases from V and 7 from J; bases not matched to a gene: 4. Germline values: CDR1 SQVTM, CDR2 ANQGSEA. CDR3 in DNA: TGCAGCGTTGGGGCAGGGGGTGAGCAGTACTTC. It yields the protein CSVGAGGEQYF.

This clonotype showed up just a few times. The chain links TRBV20-1 to TRBJ2-1; D might be TRBD2 (5 bases). Germline CDR1 is DFQATT and CDR2 is SNEGSKA (reference sequence). The CDR3 covers 14 residues. V lost 0 bases, J lost 12 bases, and 18 bases lay in between. The CDR3: CSARDSQRAGGQFF. DNA of the CDR3: TGCAGTGCTAGAGATTCCCAGAGGGCAGGAGGGCAGTTCTTC.

V and J are TRBV12-3 or TRBV12-4 and TRBJ2-4; the D is unclear. Trimming removed 1 base at V and 3 bases at J, with 7 bases between. The CDR3 length is 14 residues. This CDR3 reads CASSLGQHKNIQYF. CDR3 sequence (DNA): TGTGCCAGCAGTTTAGGGCAGCACAAAAACATTCAGTACTTC.